The clone carrying this T cell receptor (beta chain) was detected once. Its matching antigen is unknown. This entry belongs to a study of type 1 and type 2 diabetes patients. Study overall: Magnetic bead positive selection isolated CD4+ or CD8+ T cells from PBMCs. General observations from the study: Some expanded clones seen only in T1D might occur in additional T2D or control samples. Highly-expanded CD4+ clones were few in type 2 diabetes, median one, 3.9% of reads.

Trimming cost V 0 bases and J 3 bases, with 5 bases left between them. This CDR3 is built from 12 residues. Germline V gives CDR1 GTSNPN, CDR2 SVGIG (reference sequence). Genomic DNA was the PCR template. The TCR beta CDR3 region was amplified using 30 forward and 13 reverse primers. Using its own MiXCR run on the multiplex PCR reads, TCRdb lists one record per CDR3 protein. The sample carries a few hundred thousand distinct CDR3 sequences, roughly 44% recorded once. The receptor was derived from a man between 18 and 29 years old with type 2 diabetes. The rearrangement joins TRBV30 to TRBJ1-2; D not certain. Sequencing input: peripheral blood mononuclear cells (PBMCs). The CDR3 loop reads CAWSVYDYGYTF. The CDR3 DNA follows: TGTGCCTGGAGTGTATATGACTATGGCTACACCTTC.